Listed below are T cell receptor beta chains from one sample, sequenced in a study of shared clonotypes between healthy human individuals. Generated by immunoSEQ multiplex PCR, the TCRdb table keeps only in-frame clones and is missing some. In the table there are more than 1,200,000 clones, about 98.5% of which are singletons. The source material was naive CD4+ T cells sorted from blood. Receptor source: a man in his thirties or forties in good health. The CDR3 runs from the conserved cysteine through the conserved F or W. The order of the fields is J gene, D gene, clone size, V gene, CDR3 protein, CDR3 DNA. A D gene is named only where the DNA matches it firmly. Where a row states a size, it is once, few, many or the class of an expanded clone; other rows omit it.

j_call: TRBJ2-5; d_call: NA; clone_size: NA; v_call: TRBV5-1; cdr3_aa: CASSLGAGETQYF; cdr3_nt: TGCGCCAGCAGCTTGGGAGCGGGAGAGACCCAGTACTTC
j_call: TRBJ2-7; d_call: NA; clone_size: NA; v_call: TRBV19; cdr3_aa: CASSIAGVAYEQYF; cdr3_nt: TGTGCCAGTAGTATAGCGGGAGTCGCGTACGAGCAGTACTTC
j_call: TRBJ2-1; d_call: TRBD2; clone_size: NA; v_call: TRBV5-8; cdr3_aa: CASSLRRLALSSEQFF; cdr3_nt: TGTGCCAGCAGCTTAAGGAGACTAGCCCTTTCGTCCGAGCAGTTCTTC
j_call: TRBJ2-2; d_call: NA; clone_size: NA; v_call: TRBV11-2; cdr3_aa: CASRRTHANTGELFF; cdr3_nt: TGTGCCAGCCGGCGAACACACGCGAACACCGGGGAGCTGTTTTTT
j_call: TRBJ1-5; d_call: NA; clone_size: NA; v_call: TRBV5-5; cdr3_aa: CASSLVWGNQPQHF; cdr3_nt: TGTGCCAGCAGCTTAGTCTGGGGCAATCAGCCCCAGCATTTT
j_call: TRBJ2-1; d_call: TRBD2; clone_size: NA; v_call: TRBV12-5; cdr3_aa: CASAQGRGSGNIYNEQFF; cdr3_nt: TGTGCTAGTGCTCAGGGACGAGGGAGCGGGAACATCTACAATGAGCAGTTCTTC
j_call: TRBJ1-2; d_call: TRBD1; clone_size: NA; v_call: TRBV7-2; cdr3_aa: CASSPGQGESEGYTF; cdr3_nt: TGTGCCAGCAGCCCCGGACAGGGCGAGTCAGAGGGCTACACCTTC
j_call: TRBJ1-3; d_call: TRBD1; clone_size: NA; v_call: TRBV7-9; cdr3_aa: CASSSRTGNFSGNTIYF; cdr3_nt: TGTGCCAGCAGCTCCAGGACAGGAAACTTCTCTGGAAACACCATATATTTT
j_call: TRBJ1-5; d_call: TRBD1; clone_size: NA; v_call: TRBV19; cdr3_aa: CASSVIGGHQPQHF; cdr3_nt: TGTGCCAGTAGTGTCATAGGGGGCCATCAGCCCCAGCATTTT
j_call: TRBJ2-6; d_call: NA; clone_size: NA; v_call: TRBV21-1; cdr3_aa: CASTPGQGSSGANVLTF; cdr3_nt: TGTGCCAGCACCCCGGGACAGGGGTCTTCTGGGGCCAACGTCCTGACTTTC
j_call: TRBJ2-1; d_call: NA; clone_size: NA; v_call: TRBV14; cdr3_aa: CASSPKEGRGEQFF; cdr3_nt: TGTGCCAGCAGCCCGAAGGAAGGCCGCGGTGAGCAGTTCTTC
j_call: TRBJ1-1; d_call: NA; clone_size: NA; v_call: TRBV7-3; cdr3_aa: CASSWKQGAEAFF; cdr3_nt: TGTGCCAGCAGCTGGAAACAGGGCGCTGAAGCTTTCTTT
j_call: TRBJ1-5; d_call: NA; clone_size: NA; v_call: TRBV9; cdr3_aa: CASSVTSAGNQPQHF; cdr3_nt: TGTGCCAGCAGCGTAACGTCAGCAGGCAATCAGCCCCAGCATTTT
j_call: TRBJ2-1; d_call: TRBD2; clone_size: NA; v_call: TRBV28; cdr3_aa: CASSLGEGGQFF; cdr3_nt: TGTGCCAGCAGTTTGGGGGAGGGCGGGCAGTTCTTC
j_call: TRBJ1-5; d_call: TRBD1; clone_size: once; v_call: TRBV5-1; cdr3_aa: CASSTGQGVNQPQHF; cdr3_nt: TGCGCCAGCAGCACAGGACAGGGGGTTAATCAGCCCCAGCATTTT
j_call: TRBJ2-3; d_call: TRBD1; clone_size: NA; v_call: TRBV5-4; cdr3_aa: CASNLGQATDTQYF; cdr3_nt: TGTGCCAGCAACCTGGGACAGGCCACAGATACGCAGTATTTT
j_call: TRBJ2-1; d_call: TRBD2; clone_size: NA; v_call: TRBV19; cdr3_aa: CASRTWGGTNEQFF; cdr3_nt: TGTGCCAGTAGGACTTGGGGGGGAACCAATGAGCAGTTCTTC